A single sample is the source of the 25 T cell receptor beta chains below, sequenced in a study of Ad26.COV2.S vaccination and SARS-CoV-2 variants. Specified treatment: 15 to 20 received Ad26.COV2.S at low or high dose, single or two shots; 5 received placebo; per-sample allocation not given. At day 63 after the first vaccine or placebo injection, samples were drawn. Repertoires were generated with immunoSEQ multiplex PCR, while TCRdb's copy carries only in-frame clones and drops some. In the table there are 300,000 to 400,000 clones, 88% of which are singletons. The starting material was peripheral blood, obtained in a trial of Ad26.COV2.S vaccine versus placebo. The receptor set was obtained from a person between 18 and 60 years old who received the Ad26.COV2.S COVID-19 vaccine or a placebo.

The V gene is TRBV12-3 or TRBV12-4, the J gene TRBJ2-1, with D perhaps matching TRBD2 (5 bases). V lost 5 bases to trimming and J lost 10 bases, with 15 bases between them. There are 13 residues in the CDR3. For the CDR3, the DNA is TGTGCCAGCAGTACGAACCGGGGTCTCGAGCAGTTCTTC. Protein sequence: CASSTNRGLEQFF.

The V and J genes are TRBV27 and TRBJ2-7; D uncertain. The CDR3 is made up of 11 amino acids. V lost 3 bases and J lost 7, with 7 bases in between. Germline assignment: CDR1 MNHEY and CDR2 SMNVEV (reference sequence). The CDR3 protein is CASSFGWEQYF. The CDR3 DNA is TGTGCCAGCAGTTTCGGGTGGGAGCAGTACTTC.

V is TRBV6-5 and J is TRBJ1-1; D is unresolved. The germline CDR1 and CDR2 sequences are MNHEY and SVGAGI. Between the trimmed V and J ends, which lost 7 bases and 1 base, there was a span of 10 bases. This CDR3 has 13 residues. In DNA form, the CDR3 reads TGTGCCAGCACAAAGGAGTCGAACACTGAAGCTTTCTTT. This sequence encodes CASTKESNTEAFF.

The V gene is TRBV18, the J gene TRBJ1-1; D is unclear. Trimming removed 3 bases from V and 5 bases from J, with 10 bases in between. The CDR3 runs 13 residues. Germline CDR1 is KGHSH and CDR2 is LQKENI. The CDR3 nucleotides read TGTGCCAGCTCACCCTCGGTCGGGACTGAAGCTTTCTTT. This gives the protein CASSPSVGTEAFF. The entire variable domain, with the rest obtained from reference TRBV18 and TRBJ1-1, is as follows: NAGVMQNPRHLVRRRGQEARLRCSPMKGHSHVYWYRQLPEEGLKFMVYLQKENIIDESGMPKERFSAEFPKEGPSILRIQQVVRGDSAAYFCASSPSVGTEAFFGQGTRLTVV.

The V and J genes are TRBV7-3 and TRBJ2-2, with D possibly TRBD1 on 6 matching bases. The V gene's germline CDR1 is SGHTA and CDR2 FQGTGA. V was pared by 5 bases and J by 2 bases, with 15 bases between. The CDR3 is 16 amino acids. CDR3 sequence: CASSPGTRVNTGELFF. The CDR3 DNA is TGTGCCAGCAGCCCCGGGACACGAGTTAACACCGGGGAGCTGTTTTTT.

The rearrangement links TRBV6-5 to TRBJ1-2; a possible D gene is TRBD1 (5 bases). The V gene lost 7 bases and the J gene lost 1 base, with 13 bases spanning the gap. Per the germline V gene, CDR1 is MNHEY and CDR2 is SVGAGI. The CDR3 loop spans 14 amino acids. Here the CDR3 DNA reads TGTGCCAGCAAAGAAAGGGACTTTAACTATGGCTACACCTTC. Its translation: CASKERDFNYGYTF.

V and J are TRBV27 and TRBJ1-2; a possible D gene is TRBD1 (5 bases). Germline CDR1 is MNHEY and CDR2 is SMNVEV (reference sequence). The CDR3 spans 15 residues. Trimming removed 6 bases at V and 3 bases at J, with 17 bases between. CDR3 bases: TGTGCCAGCAGCACGATTTCCGGGACGGACTATGGCTACACCTTC. This encodes CASSTISGTDYGYTF.

The genes are TRBV7-2 and TRBJ2-1; TRBD1 is a possible D gene (6 bases). The length of the CDR3 is 14 residues. Germline V gene data show CDR1 as SGHTA and CDR2 as FQGNSA. The ends were cut back, 8 bases at V and 1 base at J, with 12 bases in the middle. This CDR3 reads CASALGASYNEQFF. The CDR3 nucleotides are TGTGCCAGCGCCTTGGGGGCTTCCTACAATGAGCAGTTCTTC.

This chain links TRBV5-1 with TRBJ2-1; D possibly uses TRBD1 or TRBD2 (6 bases each). Trimming stripped 0 bases from V and 6 bases from J, with 13 bases between. Germline lookup yields CDR1 SGHRS and CDR2 YFSETQ. CDR3 length equals 15 residues. The CDR3 protein is CASSLAGAVSNEQFF. The CDR3 coding sequence is TGCGCCAGCAGCTTGGCGGGGGCCGTGTCCAATGAGCAGTTCTTC.

The chain combines TRBV19 with TRBJ2-2; the match to TRBD2 covers 9 bases. CDR1 and CDR2 from the germline V gene are LNHDA and SQIVND (reference sequence). V lost 5 bases to trimming and J lost 9 bases; unmatched junction nucleotides: 13. This CDR3 contains 16 residues. This CDR3 reads CASSPQGGGGAWELFF. The CDR3 bases are TGTGCCAGTAGTCCCCAAGGCGGCGGGGGGGCTTGGGAGCTGTTTTTT.

V is TRBV27 and J is TRBJ2-2; 7 bases are shared with TRBD1. Per the germline V gene, CDR1 is MNHEY and CDR2 is SMNVEV (reference sequence). V lost 6 bases and J lost 7; bases outside the gene matches: 14. The CDR3 is 16 residues long. The CDR3 DNA follows: TGTGCCAGCAGACGAGACAGGGCGATGGACAGCGGGGAGCTGTTTTTT. Residues: CASRRDRAMDSGELFF.

The chain employs TRBV7-3 and TRBJ2-1; the D is unclear. The V and J ends lost 5 bases and 7 bases respectively, with 9 bases between them. CDR3 length: 12 amino acids. Germline CDR1 is SGHTA and CDR2 is FQGTGA. The CDR3 sequence: CASSHPGNEQFF. In DNA form, the CDR3 reads TGTGCCAGCAGCCACCCTGGGAATGAGCAGTTCTTC.

The rearrangement links TRBV6-6 to TRBJ1-4; D possibly corresponds to TRBD1 (5 bases). Germline CDR1 MNHNY, CDR2 SVGAGI (reference sequence). The CDR3 runs to 15 residues. Trimming removed 2 bases from V and 6 bases from J, with 13 bases in between. The DNA of the CDR3 is TGTGCCAGCAGTTACGGCGGGACTCTAGATGAAAAACTGTTTTTT. Protein: CASSYGGTLDEKLFF.

Here the CDR3 reads CASSSPLDGMNTEAFF. The CDR3 bases are TGTGCCAGCAGCTCCCCCTTGGACGGGATGAACACTGAAGCTTTCTTT. The V and J genes are TRBV7-9 and TRBJ1-1; no firm D call. The germline V gene has CDR1 SEHNR and CDR2 FQNEAQ (reference sequence). This CDR3 is 16 amino acids long. V was trimmed by 4 bases and J by 0 bases, leaving 15 bases between them.

CDR3 sequence: CASSQDVQGAFEPQHF. DNA of the CDR3: TGCGCCAGCAGCCAAGACGTACAGGGGGCATTTGAGCCCCAGCATTTT. The chain has TRBV4-3 and TRBJ1-5, with 9 bases aligning to TRBD1. Germline V lookup: CDR1 LGHNA, CDR2 YSLEER. V trimming: 0 bases; J trimming: 8 bases; junction bases outside the gene matches: 8. CDR3 size: 16 residues.

The V call is TRBV3-1 (or the pseudogene TRBV3-2), the J call TRBJ2-6, with a possible D match to TRBD1 (5 bases). This CDR3 region has 17 residues. Trimming took off 6 bases at V and 0 bases at J, with 15 bases between the two ends. CDR1 is LGHDT, CDR2 YNNKEL, per germline (reference sequence). Here the CDR3 DNA reads TGTGCCAGCAGTAGACCAGGGCAAAGCTCTGGGGCCAACGTCCTGACTTTC. Its protein is CASSRPGQSSGANVLTF.

This rearrangement joins TRBV3-1 (or the pseudogene TRBV3-2) to TRBJ1-4; 8 bases are a match to TRBD1. The V segment lost 4 bases and the J segment 8 bases; nucleotides outside the gene matches: 12. There are 16 residues in the CDR3. CDR1 LGHDT and CDR2 YNNKEL come from the germline V gene (reference sequence). CDR3 amino acids: CASSLLPGGSGEKLFF. The CDR3 nucleotides read TGTGCCAGCAGCCTCTTACCAGGGGGCTCGGGGGAAAAACTGTTTTTT.

About this clone itself: Other nucleotide sequences from this sample produce the same CDR3. This rearrangement joins TRBV9 to TRBJ2-3; D is unclear. Trimming took off 0 bases at V and 3 bases at J, with 2 bases between the two ends. The germline V gene has CDR1 SGDLS and CDR2 YYNGEE. This CDR3 spans 12 amino acids. The CDR3 DNA is TGTGCCAGCAGCGTAGGGACAGATACGCAGTATTTT. It translates to CASSVGTDTQYF.

CDR3 sequence: CASSLQGGAGNTIYF. CDR3 sequence (DNA): TGCGCCAGCAGCCTACAGGGTGGGGCTGGAAACACCATATATTTT. The V gene is TRBV5-1, the J gene TRBJ1-3, with D possibly matching TRBD1 (6 bases). CDR1 is SGHRS and CDR2 is YFSETQ in the germline V gene. Trimming cost V 4 bases and J 2 bases, with 13 bases left between them. The CDR3 consists of 15 residues. The whole variable domain, remainder taken from reference TRBV5-1 and TRBJ1-3, is KAGVTQTPRYLIKTRGQQVTLSCSPISGHRSVSWYQQTPGQGLQFLFEYFSETQRNKGNFPGRFSGRQFSNSRSEMNVSTLELGDSALYLCASSLQGGAGNTIYFGEGSWLTVV.

This clone has just a few counts. The chain carries TRBV7-9 and TRBJ1-3; 9 bases are a match to TRBD1. The CDR3 is 15 amino acids. Per the germline V gene, CDR1 is SEHNR and CDR2 is FQNEAQ (reference sequence). Trimming at V came to 4 bases and at J to 7 bases, leaving 8 bases not matched to a gene. The chain's CDR3 is CASSSTGTGTNTIYF. DNA of the CDR3: TGTGCCAGCAGCTCCACCGGGACAGGGACCAACACCATATATTTT.

This clone occurred once. V usage is TRBV5-5 and J usage is TRBJ2-7; maybe TRBD2 (5 bases). This CDR3 is 16 amino acids long. Deletions cut 0 bases from V and 7 bases from J, with 20 bases between. CDR1 and CDR2 (germline): SGHKS, YYEKEE (reference sequence). CDR3 DNA sequence: TGTGCCAGCAGCTTGGTCCTCACTAGGGTCGGGGAAGAGCAGTACTTC. Translating gives CASSLVLTRVGEEQYF.

About this clone: A read error may account for a junction end that differs from germline. The chain joins TRBV7-7 to TRBJ2-3; D is possibly TRBD1 (6 bases). Germline-derived CDR1 and CDR2 are SSHAT and FNYEAQ (reference sequence). The CDR3 has 15 amino acids. The CDR3 spells CASSLGGRSTDTQYF. CDR3 in DNA: TGTGCTAGCAGCTTAGGGGGACGGAGCACAGATACGCAGTATTTT.

The chain couples TRBV11-2 to TRBJ2-7, with TRBD1 matching over 7 bases. Trimming took 2 bases from V and 6 from J; bases not matched to a gene: 4. CDR1 SGHAT and CDR2 FQNNGV come from the germline V gene. This CDR3 is built from 13 residues. The CDR3 spells CASSLWDSVEQYF. CDR3 DNA: TGTGCCAGCAGCTTATGGGACAGCGTCGAGCAGTACTTC.

The chain carries TRBV11-3 and TRBJ2-2; 14 nucleotides align to TRBD2. With V trimmed by 5 bases and J by 3 bases, 11 bases remained unmatched. The CDR3 spans 19 residues. Germline V CDR1 and CDR2: SGHNT, YENEEA. CDR3 sequence (DNA): TGTGCCAGCAGCACACAGCCCGGACTAGCGGGAGGTTACACCGGGGAGCTGTTTTTT. Residues: CASSTQPGLAGGYTGELFF.

The genes are TRBV7-2 and TRBJ1-2; D is possibly TRBD1 (6 bases). The germline V gene encodes CDR1 SGHTA and CDR2 FQGNSA. V was shortened by 8 bases and J by 6 bases, with 16 bases between the two germline ends. The CDR3 spans 13 residues. CDR3 in DNA: TGTGCCAGCCTCCTTGGGGGCAGGGATGGCTACACCTTC. Translating gives CASLLGGRDGYTF.